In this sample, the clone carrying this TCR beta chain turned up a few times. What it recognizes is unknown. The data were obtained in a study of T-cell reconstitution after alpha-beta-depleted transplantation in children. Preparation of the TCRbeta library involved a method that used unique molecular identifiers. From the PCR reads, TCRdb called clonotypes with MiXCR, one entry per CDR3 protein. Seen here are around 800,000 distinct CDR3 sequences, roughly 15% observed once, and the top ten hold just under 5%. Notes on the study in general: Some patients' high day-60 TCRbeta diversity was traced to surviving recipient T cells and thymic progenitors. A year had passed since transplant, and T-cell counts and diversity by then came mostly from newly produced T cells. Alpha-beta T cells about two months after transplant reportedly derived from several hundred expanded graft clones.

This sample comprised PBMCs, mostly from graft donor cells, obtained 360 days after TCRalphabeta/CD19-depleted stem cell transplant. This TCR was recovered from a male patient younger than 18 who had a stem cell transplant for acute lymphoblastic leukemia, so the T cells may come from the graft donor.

As DNA, the CDR3 is TGTGCCAGCAGCTTTAGGGGGACTGGCAACTACGAGCAGTACTTC. This translates into CASSFRGTGNYEQYF. The rearrangement joins TRBV7-9 to TRBJ2-7; D possibly uses TRBD1 or TRBD2 (6 bases each). Germline V gives CDR1 SEHNR, CDR2 FQNEAQ (reference sequence). The CDR3 totals 15 residues. V lost 3 bases to trimming and J lost 3 bases, with 15 bases between them. The whole variable domain, remainder taken from reference TRBV7-9 and TRBJ2-7, is DTGVSQNPRHKITKRGQNVTFRCDPISEHNRLYWYRQTLGQGPEFLTYFQNEAQLEKSRLLSDRFSAERPKGSFSTLEIQRTEQGDSAMYLCASSFRGTGNYEQYFGPGTRLTVT.